The clone carrying this T cell receptor beta chain occurred once. With 8 bases removed from V and 8 bases from J, the gap between germline ends came to 13 bases. The length of the CDR3 is 12 residues. CDR1 MNHEY and CDR2 SVGEGT come from the germline V gene. This sample is part of a study of blood T cell repertoires in COVID-19. Study information: From the United States, Italy and Spain came samples of acute and convalescent COVID-19.

Here immunoSEQ multiplex PCR was the method, and the copy in TCRdb shows in-frame clones only, minus some. The sample holds about 230,000 clones, around 84% seen once. The receptor was derived from a woman aged 40-49 years who had recovered from COVID-19. The V gene is TRBV6-2 or TRBV6-3, the J gene TRBJ2-4, with D maybe TRBD2 (5 bases). Sequencing input: peripheral blood. Written as DNA, the CDR3 is TGTGCCAGCGGTTTAGGGCGGGACATTCAGTACTTC. Translating gives CASGLGRDIQYF.